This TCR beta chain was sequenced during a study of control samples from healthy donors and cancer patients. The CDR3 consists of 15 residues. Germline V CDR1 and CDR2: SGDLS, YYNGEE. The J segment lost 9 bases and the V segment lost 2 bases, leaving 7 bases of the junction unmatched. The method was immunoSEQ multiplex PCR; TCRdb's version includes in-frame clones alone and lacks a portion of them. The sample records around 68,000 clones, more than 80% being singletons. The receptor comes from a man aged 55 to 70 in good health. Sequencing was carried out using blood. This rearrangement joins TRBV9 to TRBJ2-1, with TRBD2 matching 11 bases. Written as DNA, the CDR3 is TGTGCCAGCAGCGTGGCTAGCGGGAGGTCGAGTGAGCAGTTCTTC. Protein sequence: CASSVASGRSSEQFF.